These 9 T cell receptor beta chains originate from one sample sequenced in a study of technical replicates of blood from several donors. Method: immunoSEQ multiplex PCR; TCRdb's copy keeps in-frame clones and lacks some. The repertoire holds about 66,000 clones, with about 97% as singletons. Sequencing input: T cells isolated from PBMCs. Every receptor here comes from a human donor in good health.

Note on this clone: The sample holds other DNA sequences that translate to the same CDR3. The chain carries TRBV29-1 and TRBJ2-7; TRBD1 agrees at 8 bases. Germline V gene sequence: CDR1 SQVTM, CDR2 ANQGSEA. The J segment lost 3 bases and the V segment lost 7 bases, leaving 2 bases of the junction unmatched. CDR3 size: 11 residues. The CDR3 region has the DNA TGCAGCGCTGGACAGGGCTACGAGCAGTACTTC. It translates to CSAGQGYEQYF.

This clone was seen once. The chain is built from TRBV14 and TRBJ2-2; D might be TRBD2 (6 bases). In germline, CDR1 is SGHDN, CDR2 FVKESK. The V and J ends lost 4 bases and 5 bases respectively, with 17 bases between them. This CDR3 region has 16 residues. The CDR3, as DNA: TGTGCCAGCAGCCCCATCGCGGGACCTAGAACCGGGGAGCTGTTTTTT. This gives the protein CASSPIAGPRTGELFF.

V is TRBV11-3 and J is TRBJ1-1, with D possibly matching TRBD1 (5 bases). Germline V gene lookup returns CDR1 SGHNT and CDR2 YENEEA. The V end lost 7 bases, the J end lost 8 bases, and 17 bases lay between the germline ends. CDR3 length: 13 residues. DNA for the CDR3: TGTGCCAGCACCCTGGGACTCGCGAGGGAAGCTTTCTTT. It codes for CASTLGLAREAFF.

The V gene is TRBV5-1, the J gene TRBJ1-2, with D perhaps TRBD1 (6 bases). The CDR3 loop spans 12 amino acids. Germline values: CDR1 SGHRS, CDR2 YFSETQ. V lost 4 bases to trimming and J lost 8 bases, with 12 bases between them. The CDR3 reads CASSMDSTGYTF. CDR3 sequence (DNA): TGCGCCAGCAGCATGGACAGTACAGGCTACACCTTC. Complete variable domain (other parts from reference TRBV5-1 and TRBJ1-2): KAGVTQTPRYLIKTRGQQVTLSCSPISGHRSVSWYQQTPGQGLQFLFEYFSETQRNKGNFPGRFSGRQFSNSRSEMNVSTLELGDSALYLCASSMDSTGYTFGSGTRLTVV.

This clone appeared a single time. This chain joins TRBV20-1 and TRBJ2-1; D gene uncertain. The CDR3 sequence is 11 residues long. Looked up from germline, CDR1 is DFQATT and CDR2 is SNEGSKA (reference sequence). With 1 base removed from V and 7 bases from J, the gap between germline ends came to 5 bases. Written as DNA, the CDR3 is TGCAGTGCTAGAGTCGTGAATGAGCAGTTCTTC. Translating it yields CSARVVNEQFF.

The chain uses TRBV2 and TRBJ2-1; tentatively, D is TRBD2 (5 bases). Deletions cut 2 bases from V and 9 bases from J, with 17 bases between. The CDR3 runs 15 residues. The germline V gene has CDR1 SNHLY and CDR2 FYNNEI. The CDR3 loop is CASSEIIPYRGEQFF. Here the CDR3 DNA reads TGTGCCAGCAGTGAAATAATACCTTACCGGGGTGAGCAGTTCTTC.

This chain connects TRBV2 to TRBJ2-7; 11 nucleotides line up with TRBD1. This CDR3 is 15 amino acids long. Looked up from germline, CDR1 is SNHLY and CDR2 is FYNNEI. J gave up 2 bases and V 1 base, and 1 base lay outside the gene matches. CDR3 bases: TGTGCCAGCAGTGAAGGGACAGGGGGCGCCTACGAGCAGTACTTC. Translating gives CASSEGTGGAYEQYF. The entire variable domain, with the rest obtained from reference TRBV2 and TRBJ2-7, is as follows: EPEVTQTPSHQVTQMGQEVILRCVPISNHLYFYWYRQILGQKVEFLVSFYNNEISEKSEIFDDQFSVERPDGSNFTLKIRSTKLEDSAMYFCASSEGTGGAYEQYFGPGTRLTVT.

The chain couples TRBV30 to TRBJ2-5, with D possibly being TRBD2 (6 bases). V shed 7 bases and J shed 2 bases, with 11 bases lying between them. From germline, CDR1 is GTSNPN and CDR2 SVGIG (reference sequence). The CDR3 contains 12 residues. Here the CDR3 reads CAFRTKQETQYF. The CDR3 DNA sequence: TGTGCCTTCCGGACTAAACAAGAGACCCAGTACTTC.

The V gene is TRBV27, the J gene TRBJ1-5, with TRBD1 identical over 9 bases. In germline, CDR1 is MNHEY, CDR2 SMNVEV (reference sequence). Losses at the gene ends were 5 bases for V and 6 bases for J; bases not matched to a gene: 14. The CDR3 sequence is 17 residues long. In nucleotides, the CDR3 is TGTGCCAGCAGTCACCAAAAACAGGGGGCTCTTGGTCAGCCCCAGCATTTT. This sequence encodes CASSHQKQGALGQPQHF.